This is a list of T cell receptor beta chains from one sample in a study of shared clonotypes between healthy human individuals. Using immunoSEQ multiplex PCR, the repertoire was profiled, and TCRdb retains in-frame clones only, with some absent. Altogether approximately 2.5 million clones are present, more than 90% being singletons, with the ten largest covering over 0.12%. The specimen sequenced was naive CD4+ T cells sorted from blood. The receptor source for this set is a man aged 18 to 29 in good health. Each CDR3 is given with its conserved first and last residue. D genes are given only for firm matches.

CAGRGGARTEAFF	NA	TRBJ1-1	TRBV28
CASSLLTPSEAFF	NA	TRBJ1-1	TRBV7-2
CASSYGTYNEQFF	NA	TRBJ2-1	TRBV6-5
CASSLREQFF	NA	TRBJ2-1	TRBV28
CASGSGDEQFF	NA	TRBJ2-1	TRBV10-3
CATVRGETQYF	NA	TRBJ2-5	TRBV6-5
CASSPTSGSRLEQYF	TRBD2	TRBJ2-7	TRBV11-2
CASSLGEGKGNYEQYF	NA	TRBJ2-7	TRBV7-8
CASRSPTSGGRGDTQYF	NA	TRBJ2-3	TRBV7-9
CASSWDSPAANEKLFF	TRBD1	TRBJ1-4	TRBV10-2
CASSPPSGAKLFF	NA	TRBJ1-4	TRBV28
CASSLAHQETQYF	NA	TRBJ2-5	TRBV5-1
CASSLPRVGAYNEQFF	NA	TRBJ2-1	TRBV5-1
CASSLALAYEQYF	NA	TRBJ2-7	TRBV5-1
CATTEGGQYNSPLHF	TRBD1	TRBJ1-6	TRBV19
CASSYSQGAKNIQYF	TRBD1	TRBJ2-4	TRBV6-5
CAISLSGGGDGYTF	TRBD1	TRBJ1-2	TRBV10-3
CSVNVVQGTEAFF	NA	TRBJ1-1	TRBV29-1
CASSYTGTGVATNEKLFF	TRBD1	TRBJ1-4	TRBV7-9
CASSFGQNQETQYF	NA	TRBJ2-5	TRBV5-4
CASSTTGYSGANVLTF	NA	TRBJ2-6	TRBV5-1
CASSLEYALARETQYF	NA	TRBJ2-5	TRBV5-8
CASESSYNSPLHF	NA	TRBJ1-6	TRBV6-6
CASRLRQSHEQYF	NA	TRBJ2-7	TRBV6-5
CASSKVGQYRMNGYTF	NA	TRBJ1-2	TRBV21-1
CASSRDRENYGYTF	TRBD1	TRBJ1-2	TRBV5-1
CASSETSVGSYEQYF	TRBD2	TRBJ2-7	TRBV10-2
CASRVESAGGYTF	NA	TRBJ1-2	TRBV2
CASSLASGNTIYF	NA	TRBJ1-3	TRBV11-2
CASSSRSRGLSYNEQFF	TRBD1	TRBJ2-1	TRBV2
CAINRDRTGELFF	NA	TRBJ2-2	TRBV10-3
CASSTTGSSYEQYF	TRBD1	TRBJ2-7	TRBV4-1
CAWSVGTGNQPQHF	NA	TRBJ1-5	TRBV30
CASGTRGTGATEAFF	TRBD1	TRBJ1-1	TRBV27
CASSGRAGKSSGANVLTF	NA	TRBJ2-6	TRBV6-1
CASSLSDSGFTDTQYF	NA	TRBJ2-3	TRBV5-1
CAISDRTGGSQPQHF	TRBD1	TRBJ1-5	TRBV10-3
CASSNRQGRTHEQYF	TRBD1	TRBJ2-7	TRBV7-8
CASGLVRSLIYGYTF	NA	TRBJ1-2	TRBV12-5
CASSSTGGRGYTF	TRBD1	TRBJ1-2	TRBV7-2
CASSPGFTEAFF	NA	TRBJ1-1	TRBV18
CASSPTLAGGRNTGELFF	TRBD2	TRBJ2-2	TRBV7-3
CASSTANTGELFF	NA	TRBJ2-2	TRBV2
CASSLVGLYNSPLHF	NA	TRBJ1-6	TRBV5-4
CASSQDRVTGELFF	NA	TRBJ2-2	TRBV7-2
CASSPGTGAGLGNQPQHF	TRBD1	TRBJ1-5	TRBV7-9